Presented here are 20 T cell receptor beta chains from one specimen sequenced in a study of blood T cell repertoires in COVID-19. The method was immunoSEQ multiplex PCR; TCRdb's version includes in-frame clones alone and lacks a portion of them. Counted here are about 190,000 clones, 85% to 90% occurring once; the ten biggest clones make up roughly 4.7%. Sequencing input: peripheral blood. These receptors came from a human donor in a cohort sampled during active COVID-19.

This rearrangement joins TRBV2 to TRBJ2-5, with a possible D match to TRBD2 (6 bases). The germline CDR1 and CDR2 sequences are SNHLY and FYNNEI. V was trimmed by 7 bases and J by 9 bases, leaving 21 bases between them. The CDR3 sequence is 14 residues long. In DNA form, the CDR3 reads TGTGCCAGCATGGTGGGGCTTTCCGGGAGTCCCCAGTACTTC. Protein: CASMVGLSGSPQYF.

The chain couples TRBV20-1 to TRBJ1-1; possible D gene TRBD1, 5 bases. The CDR3 sequence is 14 residues long. Trimming took off 3 bases at V and 1 base at J, with 12 bases between the two ends. Germline loops: CDR1 DFQATT, CDR2 SNEGSKA (reference sequence). The CDR3, as DNA: TGCAGTGCTAGTCAAGCGGGGCGGAACACTGAAGCTTTCTTT. This translates into CSASQAGRNTEAFF.

V gene TRBV13 combines with J gene TRBJ2-7, with 10 bases aligning to TRBD2. The ends lost 0 bases at V and 3 bases at J; junction bases unmatched: 8. The CDR3 contains 17 residues. Germline loops: CDR1 PRHDT, CDR2 FYEKMQ (reference sequence). The CDR3 reads CASSLGPAGGPNYEQYF. The CDR3 coding sequence is TGTGCCAGCAGCTTAGGCCCAGCGGGAGGGCCGAACTACGAGCAGTACTTC.

The V gene is TRBV11-3, the J gene TRBJ2-1; D might be TRBD1 (6 bases). CDR3 length: 13 residues. In germline, CDR1 is SGHNT, CDR2 YENEEA. The V end was cut by 2 bases, the J end by 7 bases, with 9 bases between. The CDR3 DNA is TGTGCCAGCAGCTTAAGGACAGAAAATGAGCAGTTCTTC. Its translation: CASSLRTENEQFF.

The rearrangement joins TRBV2 to TRBJ2-1; D remains unclear. Germline values: CDR1 SNHLY, CDR2 FYNNEI. Trimming removed 11 bases from V and 6 bases from J, with 14 bases in between. This CDR3 is built from 12 residues. The chain's CDR3 is CASNGDFNEQFF. CDR3 DNA sequence: TGTGCCTCCAATGGAGATTTCAATGAGCAGTTCTTC.

The rearrangement uses TRBV11-2 and TRBJ2-4, with D possibly being TRBD2 (5 bases). Germline assignment: CDR1 SGHAT and CDR2 FQNNGV. V was pared by 1 base and J by 6 bases, with 13 bases between. This CDR3 region has 15 residues. In DNA form, the CDR3 reads TGTGCCAGCAGCTTAGGGGGAGTGGTAGGAAACATTCAGTACTTC. Translating gives CASSLGGVVGNIQYF. The full variable domain, with the rest looked up from reference TRBV11-2 and TRBJ2-4, is EAGVAQSPRYKIIEKRQSVAFWCNPISGHATLYWYQQILGQGPKLLIQFQNNGVVDDSQLPKDRFSAERLKGVDSTLKIQPAKLEDSAVYLCASSLGGVVGNIQYFGAGTRLSVL.

CDR3 amino acids: CASSRRQGAVSYNEQFF. The DNA of the CDR3 is TGTGCCAGCAGCCGAAGACAGGGGGCTGTCTCCTACAATGAGCAGTTCTTC. The chain combines TRBV3-1 (or the pseudogene TRBV3-2) with TRBJ2-1, with 10 bases identical to TRBD1. With V trimmed by 4 bases and J by 0 bases, 6 bases remained unmatched. The V gene's germline CDR1 is LGHDT and CDR2 YNNKEL (reference sequence). The CDR3 loop spans 17 amino acids.

The chain couples TRBV19 to TRBJ1-2; 7 nucleotides match TRBD1. Germline V gene sequence: CDR1 LNHDA, CDR2 SQIVND (reference sequence). V dropped 6 bases and J dropped 4; count of bases not matched to a gene: 5. This CDR3 is built from 13 residues. Written as DNA, the CDR3 is TGTGCCAGTAGCCCCAGGGGGAGCTATGGCTACACCTTC. It translates to CASSPRGSYGYTF.

The J gene is TRBJ1-2, the V gene TRBV4-3; perhaps TRBD1 as D (6 bases). Germline CDR1 and CDR2: LGHNA and YSLEER. The CDR3 loop spans 14 amino acids. Trimming shortened V by 0 bases and J by 4 bases, and 9 bases separated the two germline ends. The CDR3 nucleotides are TGCGCCAGCAGCCAAGACAGGGGCCCCTATGGCTACACCTTC. Translating it yields CASSQDRGPYGYTF.

The chain employs TRBV3-1 (or the pseudogene TRBV3-2) and TRBJ1-3, with TRBD1 as a possible D gene (6 bases). The CDR3 is 19 amino acids. V was pared by 5 bases and J by 0 bases, with 23 bases between. The germline CDR1 and CDR2 sequences are LGHDT and YNNKEL (reference sequence). Written as DNA, the CDR3 is TGTGCCAGCAGCAGGACCTCCGGGACAAGGACCCTCTCTGGAAACACCATATATTTT. It translates to CASSRTSGTRTLSGNTIYF.

CDR3 sequence reads: CASSDTTGTLFGQYF. CDR3 nucleotides: TGTGCCAGCAGTGACACGACAGGTACCCTGTTTGGGCAGTACTTC. The rearrangement joins TRBV6-1 to TRBJ2-7; perhaps TRBD1 as D (6 bases). Trimming took 3 bases from V and 9 from J, leaving 21 bases between them. Germline CDR1 MNHNS, CDR2 SASEGT. CDR3 size: 15 residues.

This chain links TRBV18 with TRBJ2-5; TRBD2 matches 12 bases. Germline V gene data show CDR1 as KGHSH and CDR2 as LQKENI. CDR3 length equals 16 residues. J lost 1 base, V lost 5 bases, and 5 bases had no gene match. CDR3 nucleotides: TGTGCCAGCTCAATCGTGACTAGCGGGAGCCAAGAGACCCAGTACTTC. Protein: CASSIVTSGSQETQYF.

This rearrangement joins TRBV18 to TRBJ2-7, with D unclear. V was cut by 2 bases and J by 5 bases, with 10 bases left in between. Germline V gene lookup returns CDR1 KGHSH and CDR2 LQKENI. CDR3 length: 13 amino acids. The CDR3 sequence is CASSPRQAHEQYF. CDR3 bases: TGTGCCAGCTCACCAAGGCAGGCCCACGAGCAGTACTTC.

The chain uses TRBV10-1 and TRBJ2-2, with 7 bases that match TRBD1. Germline V lookup: CDR1 WNHNN, CDR2 SYGVQD (reference sequence). J was trimmed by 0 bases and V by 6 bases; bases with no gene match: 4. The CDR3 is 15 residues long. CDR3: CASSNRGANTGELFF. CDR3 nucleotides: TGCGCCAGCAGCAACAGGGGAGCGAACACCGGGGAGCTGTTTTTT.

The rearrangement joins TRBV3-1 (or the pseudogene TRBV3-2) to TRBJ2-7; TRBD2 aligns across 12 bases. CDR1 and CDR2 from the germline V gene are LGHDT and YNNKEL (reference sequence). V was clipped by 4 bases and J by 3 bases; unmatched bases: 4. The CDR3 is 15 amino acids. CDR3 in DNA: TGTGCCAGCAGCCGAGCGGGACTAGCGGGCTACGAGCAGTACTTC. As protein: CASSRAGLAGYEQYF.

The rearrangement links TRBV25-1 to TRBJ1-2; TRBD1 aligns across 8 bases. The length of the CDR3 is 14 residues. Germline V gene sequence: CDR1 MGHDK, CDR2 SYGVNS. J was trimmed by 8 bases and V by 3 bases; bases with no gene match: 8. This chain's CDR3 is CASSDHRGSLGYTF. The CDR3 DNA reads TGTGCCAGCAGTGACCACAGGGGGAGTTTGGGCTACACCTTC.

The chain links TRBV7-9 to TRBJ1-1; perhaps TRBD1 as D (6 bases). The CDR3 spans 14 residues. Germline CDR1 SEHNR, CDR2 FQNEAQ (reference sequence). Trimming took off 7 bases at V and 4 bases at J, with 16 bases between the two ends. The CDR3 sequence is CASKLVQGSTEAFF. CDR3 nucleotides: TGTGCCAGCAAACTGGTTCAGGGGAGCACTGAAGCTTTCTTT.

The chain recombines TRBV2 with TRBJ2-7, with D perhaps matching TRBD1 (6 bases). The V and J ends lost 4 bases and 0 bases respectively, with 16 bases between them. CDR1 SNHLY and CDR2 FYNNEI come from the germline V gene. The CDR3 extends over 16 amino acids. The CDR3 sequence: CASSGSRGSGSYEQYF. The CDR3 DNA is TGTGCCAGCAGTGGATCTAGGGGGTCGGGCTCCTACGAGCAGTACTTC.

The chain joins TRBV27 to TRBJ1-2; D may be TRBD1 (5 bases). Trimming took 6 bases from V and 1 from J, leaving 15 bases between them. CDR3 size: 15 residues. The germline V gene has CDR1 MNHEY and CDR2 SMNVEV (reference sequence). CDR3 in amino acids: CASRRSGGYNYGYTF. For the CDR3, the DNA is TGTGCCAGCAGGCGATCGGGGGGTTATAACTATGGCTACACCTTC.

The chain carries TRBV24-1 and TRBJ2-7; 7 nucleotides match TRBD1. In germline, CDR1 is KGHDR, CDR2 SFDVKD. This CDR3 has 15 amino acids. Germline trimming cut 3 bases from V and 2 bases from J; bases unmatched to any gene: 6. The DNA of the CDR3 is TGTGCCACCAGTGATAAGGGGGCCGAACCCTACGAGCAGTACTTC. Its protein product is CATSDKGAEPYEQYF.